This T cell receptor beta chain is from a study of T cells after yellow fever vaccination. General study findings and limits: A weaker secondary response peaked on day 5, the primary on day 15. Few clonotypes appeared in both CD4 and CD8 compartments.

Trimming took 6 bases from V and 2 from J, leaving 22 bases between them. There are 16 residues in the CDR3. Germline CDR1 is DFQATT and CDR2 is SNEGSKA (reference sequence). This clonotype was recorded once. The antigen is unknown. TCRdb re-derived calls from the 5' RACE reads in MiXCR, one entry per CDR3 protein. This table has approximately 600,000 distinct CDR3 sequences, 9% to 15% appearing once. Sample: PBMCs, taken on the day of the yellow fever booster vaccination. This clonotype originated in a man aged 30-40 years who received the YFV17D yellow fever vaccine. The rearrangement uses TRBV20-1 and TRBJ1-2, with D possibly matching TRBD1 (5 bases). CDR3 region: CSAYTSDSSSNYGYTF. DNA of the CDR3: TGCAGTGCCTATACCTCCGACAGCTCCTCCAACTATGGCTACACCTTC.